The entry below gives a single T cell receptor beta chain sequence along with its context. The antigen is not known. The data derive from a study of cytomegalovirus exposure and HLA in healthy donors. Regarding the study as a whole: The study reported that TCR beta sequences accurately predicted HLA-A and HLA-B alleles in most subjects. Reportedly, cytomegalovirus status was diagnosed with high sensitivity and specificity. A missense DCLRE1C variant was associated with V- and J-gene trimming of TCR beta chains in a later analysis, and an independent cohort replicated the association. Later examination showed HLA-associated TCR beta chains had greater clonal expansion than equally common others.

Both 60 Vbeta primers and 13 Jbeta primers went into the PCR. Assay: immunoSEQ multiplex PCR; the TCRdb copy retains only in-frame clones and omits some. Of some 80,000 clones detected, about 78% appear once; the ten largest clones hold around 1.5%. The junction had 5 bases not matched to a gene; V was cut back by 4 bases and J by 6 bases. The CDR3 totals 14 residues. The germline V gene has CDR1 SQVTM and CDR2 ANQGSEA. The chain employs TRBV29-1 and TRBJ1-6, with TRBD1 matching 8 bases. Sequences were obtained from PBMCs. The sequence derives from a man in his forties in good health and CMV-seronegative. CDR3 coding DNA: TGCAGCGTTGCGGACAGGGACCCTAATTCACCCCTCCACTTT. It specifies CSVADRDPNSPLHF.